This T cell receptor beta chain was captured by sequencing in a study of neurological immune-mediated disorders. Synthesis of cDNA was performed by 5'RACE using 10-nucleotide random UMIs. In TCRdb, the 5' RACE reads were re-called with MiXCR into one record per CDR3 protein. This table holds 50,000 or so distinct CDR3 sequences, about 25% found once. This CDR3 is built from 16 residues. Germline loops: CDR1 DFQATT, CDR2 SNEGSKA (reference sequence). V shed 1 base and J 0 bases; nucleotides not matched to a gene: 3. This clonotype was recorded many times. The chain recombines TRBV20-1 with TRBJ2-5; TRBD2 matches at 12 bases. The sequence derives from a woman aged 70-85 years in good health. Material for sequencing was PBMCs. CDR3 coding DNA: TGCAGTGCTAGAGCTAGCGGGAGGGTGTACCAAGAGACCCAGTACTTC. Encoded protein: CSARASGRVYQETQYF.